This TCR beta chain was documented in a study of cytotoxic CD8 clonotypes in ibrutinib-treated CLL. Across the whole study: Outcomes included around 25 partial and 2 complete responses; after median roughly 65 months, roughly 14 stayed remitted and around 12 progressed.

Germline CDR1 SGDLS, CDR2 YYNGEE. Deletions cut 3 bases from V and 4 bases from J, with 8 bases between. There are 13 residues in the CDR3. Whole-study findings and limits: The clonality rise at ibrutinib response reflected private clonotype expansion.

Repertoires were generated with immunoSEQ multiplex PCR, while TCRdb's copy carries only in-frame clones and drops some. The table lists under 300,000 clones, 70% to 80% of them singletons, with 5.6% in the top ten. This clone was seen once. Its antigen is unknown. The receptor's source is a human donor with chronic lymphocytic leukemia. J is TRBJ2-1 and V is TRBV9; D not certain. The source material was PBMCs, sampled at disease progression, from a patient treated with ibrutinib. CDR3 residues: CASSDVSYNEQFF. The CDR3 coding sequence is TGTGCCAGCAGCGACGTCAGTTACAATGAGCAGTTCTTC.